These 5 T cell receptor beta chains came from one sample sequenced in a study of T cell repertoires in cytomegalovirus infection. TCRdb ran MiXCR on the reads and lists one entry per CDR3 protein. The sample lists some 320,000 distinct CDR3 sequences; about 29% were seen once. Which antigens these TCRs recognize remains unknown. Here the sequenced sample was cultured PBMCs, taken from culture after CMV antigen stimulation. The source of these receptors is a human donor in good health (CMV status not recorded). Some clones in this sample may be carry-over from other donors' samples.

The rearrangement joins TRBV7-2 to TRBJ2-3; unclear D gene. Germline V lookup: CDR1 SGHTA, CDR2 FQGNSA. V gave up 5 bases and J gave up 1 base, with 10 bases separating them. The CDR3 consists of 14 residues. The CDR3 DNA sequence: TGTGCCAGCAGCACTACTTTCGGCACAGATACGCAGTATTTT. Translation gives CASSTTFGTDTQYF. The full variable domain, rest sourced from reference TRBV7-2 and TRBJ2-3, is GAGVSQSPSNKVTEKGKDVELRCDPISGHTALYWYRQSLGQGLEFLIYFQGNSAPDKSGLPSDRFSAERTGGSVSTLTIQRTQQEDSAVYLCASSTTFGTDTQYFGPGTRLTVL.

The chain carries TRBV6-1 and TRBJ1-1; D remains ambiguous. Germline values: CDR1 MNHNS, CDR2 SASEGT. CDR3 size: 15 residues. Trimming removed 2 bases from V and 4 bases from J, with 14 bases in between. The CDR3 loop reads CASSESPQWGTEAFF. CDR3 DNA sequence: TGTGCCAGCAGTGAATCACCTCAGTGGGGCACTGAAGCTTTCTTT.

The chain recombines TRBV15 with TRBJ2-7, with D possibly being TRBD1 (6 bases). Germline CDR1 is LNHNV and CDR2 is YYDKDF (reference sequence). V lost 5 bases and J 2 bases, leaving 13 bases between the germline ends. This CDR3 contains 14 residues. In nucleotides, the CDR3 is TGTGCCACCAGCCTCGCCGGACAGCCCTACGAGCAGTACTTC. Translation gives CATSLAGQPYEQYF.

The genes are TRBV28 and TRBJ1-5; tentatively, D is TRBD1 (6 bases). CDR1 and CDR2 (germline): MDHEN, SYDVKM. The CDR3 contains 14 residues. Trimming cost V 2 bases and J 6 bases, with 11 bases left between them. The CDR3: CASSLTQGSQPQHF. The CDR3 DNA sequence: TGTGCCAGCAGTTTAACCCAGGGGAGTCAGCCCCAGCATTTT.

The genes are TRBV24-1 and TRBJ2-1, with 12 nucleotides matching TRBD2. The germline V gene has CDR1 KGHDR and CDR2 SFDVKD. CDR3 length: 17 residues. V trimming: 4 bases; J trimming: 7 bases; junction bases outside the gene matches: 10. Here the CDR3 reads CATSDRGLAGSVNEQFF. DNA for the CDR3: TGTGCCACCAGTGACCGTGGACTAGCGGGATCTGTAAATGAGCAGTTCTTC.